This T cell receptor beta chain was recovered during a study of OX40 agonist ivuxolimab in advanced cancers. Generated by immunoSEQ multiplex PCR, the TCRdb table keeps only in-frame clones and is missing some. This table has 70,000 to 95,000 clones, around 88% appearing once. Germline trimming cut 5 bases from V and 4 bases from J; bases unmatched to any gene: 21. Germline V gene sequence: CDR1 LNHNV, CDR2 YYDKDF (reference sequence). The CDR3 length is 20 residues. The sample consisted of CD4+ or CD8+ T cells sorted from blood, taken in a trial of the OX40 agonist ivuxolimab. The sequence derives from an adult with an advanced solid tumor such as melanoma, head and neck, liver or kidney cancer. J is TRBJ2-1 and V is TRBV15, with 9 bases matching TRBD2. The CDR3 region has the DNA TGTGCCACCAGCCGGGAGAGGTTAGCGGGGGTCCAAAAGGGGTACAATGAGCAGTTCTTC. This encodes CATSRERLAGVQKGYNEQFF.